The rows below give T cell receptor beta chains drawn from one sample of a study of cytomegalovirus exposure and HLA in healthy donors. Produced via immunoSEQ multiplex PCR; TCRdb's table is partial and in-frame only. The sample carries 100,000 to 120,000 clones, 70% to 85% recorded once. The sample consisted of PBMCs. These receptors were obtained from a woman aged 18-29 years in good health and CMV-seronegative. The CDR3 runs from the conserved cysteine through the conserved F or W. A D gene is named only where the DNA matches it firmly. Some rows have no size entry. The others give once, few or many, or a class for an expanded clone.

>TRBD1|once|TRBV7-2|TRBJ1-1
TGTGCCAGCAGCTGGCAGGGGGCCGGTACCCCCACTGAAGCTTTCTTT
CASSWQGAGTPTEAFF
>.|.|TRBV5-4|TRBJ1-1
TGTGCCAGCAGCTTCTTCCCGGGTAGCACTGAAGCTTTCTTT
CASSFFPGSTEAFF
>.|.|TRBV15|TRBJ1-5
TGTGCCACCAGCAGGGCGGACATCAAGTATAATCAGCCCCAGCATTTT
CATSRADIKYNQPQHF
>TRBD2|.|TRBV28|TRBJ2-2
TGTGCCAGCACCGTAGGGAGGGGCAACACCGGGGAGCTGTTTTTT
CASTVGRGNTGELFF
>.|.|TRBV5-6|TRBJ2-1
TGTGCCAGCAGTCGGACAGCCTACAATGAGCAGTTCTTC
CASSRTAYNEQFF
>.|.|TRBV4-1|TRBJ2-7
TGCGCCAGCAGCCCATCCGGGGGGCGGTCCTACGAGCAGTACTTC
CASSPSGGRSYEQYF
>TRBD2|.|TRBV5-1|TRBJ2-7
TGCGCCAGCAGCTTGGGGGGTCTAGCGGGGGTATACGAGCAGTACTTC
CASSLGGLAGVYEQYF
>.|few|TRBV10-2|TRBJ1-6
TGCGCCACCCTACTGCAATATAATTCACCCCTCCACTTT
CATLLQYNSPLHF
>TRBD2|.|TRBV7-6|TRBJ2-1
TGTGCCAGCAGCTTACGACTAGCGGCCTACAATGAGCAGTTCTTC
CASSLRLAAYNEQFF
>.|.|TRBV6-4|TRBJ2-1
TGTGCCAGCAGTTCCTACGGGACAACGTACAATGAGCAGTTCTTC
CASSSYGTTYNEQFF
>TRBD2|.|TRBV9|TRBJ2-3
TGTGCCAGCTCGGTGGGGGGGTCCACAGATACGCAGTATTTT
CASSVGGSTDTQYF
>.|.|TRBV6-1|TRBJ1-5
TGTGCCAGCAGTGAAGCGACGGGGAGCCCCCAGCATTTT
CASSEATGSPQHF
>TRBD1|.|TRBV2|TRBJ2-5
TGTGCCAGCAGAACAGGGGGCGAGTTGGAGACCCAGTACTTC
CASRTGGELETQYF
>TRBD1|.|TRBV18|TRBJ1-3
TGTGCCAGGGGGACAGGGGAGTCTGGAAACACCATATATTTT
CARGTGESGNTIYF
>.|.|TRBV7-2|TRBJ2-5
TGTGCCAGCAGCTTAGCTGGGCCCCTAACCTGGTACCAAGAGACCCAGTACTTC
CASSLAGPLTWYQETQYF
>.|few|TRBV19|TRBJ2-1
TGTGCCAGTAGTATGCTGGGAAAGGCCCTAAGGGGCGATGAGCAGTTCTTC
CASSMLGKALRGDEQFF
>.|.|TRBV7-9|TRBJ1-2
TGTGCCAGCAGCTTCTCAGGGGATGGCTACACCTTC
CASSFSGDGYTF
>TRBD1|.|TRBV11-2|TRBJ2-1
TGTGCCAGCAGCTTAGGGGGGACAGGGAGTTACAATGAGCAGTTCTTC
CASSLGGTGSYNEQFF
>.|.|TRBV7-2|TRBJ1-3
TGTGCCAGCAGCAGACCCGAGGGCGGAAACACCATATATTTT
CASSRPEGGNTIYF
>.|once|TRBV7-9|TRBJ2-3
TGTGCCAGCATCGGCGGCTTTAGCACAGATACGCAGTATTTT
CASIGGFSTDTQYF
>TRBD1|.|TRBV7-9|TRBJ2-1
TGTGCCAGCAGCCCCACAATCGGGACAGGGTTTGATGAGCAGTTCTTC
CASSPTIGTGFDEQFF
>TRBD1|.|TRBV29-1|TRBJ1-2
TGCAGCGTTTCCAGGGGGGTGGACTATGGCTACACCTTC
CSVSRGVDYGYTF
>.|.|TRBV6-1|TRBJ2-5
TGTGCCAGCAGTGAGCTCCAGGGGAAAGAGACCCAGTACTTC
CASSELQGKETQYF
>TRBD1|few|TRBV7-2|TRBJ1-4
TGTGCCAGCAGCTTACTCCGGACAGGACGCGAAAAACTGTTTTTT
CASSLLRTGREKLFF
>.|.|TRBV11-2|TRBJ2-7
TGTGCCAGCAGGGGACACCCGCGGGCCTACGAGCAGTACTTC
CASRGHPRAYEQYF
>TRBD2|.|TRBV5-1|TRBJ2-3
TGCGCCAGCAGCTTGACGGCTAGCGGGGTCAAGGATACGCAGTATTTT
CASSLTASGVKDTQYF
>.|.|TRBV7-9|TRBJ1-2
TGTGCCAGCAGCGGAGGACTGTATGGCTACACCTTC
CASSGGLYGYTF
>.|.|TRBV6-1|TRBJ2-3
TGTGCCAGCAGTGATGCCAAGAGGGATACGCAGTATTTT
CASSDAKRDTQYF
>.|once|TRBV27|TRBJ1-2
TGTGCCAGCAGGCCCGCGGGGCGGGAGGGTGGCTACACCTTC
CASRPAGREGGYTF
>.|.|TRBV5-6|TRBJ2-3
TGTGCCAGCAGCGGGCCGTTGGGAGCCCCGACAGATACGCAGTATTTT
CASSGPLGAPTDTQYF
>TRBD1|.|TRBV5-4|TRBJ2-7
TGTGCCAGCAGCAAGAGGGGGCTGCCTTCCTACGAGCAGTACTTC
CASSKRGLPSYEQYF
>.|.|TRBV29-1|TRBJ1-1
TGCAGCGTTGACGGGCGGTCCGTGACTATGAACACTGAAGCTTTCTTT
CSVDGRSVTMNTEAFF
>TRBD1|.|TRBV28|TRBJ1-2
TGTGCCAGCCGTGGTCAGGGGGATAACTATGGCTACACCTTC
CASRGQGDNYGYTF
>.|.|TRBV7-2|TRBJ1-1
TGTGCCAGCAGCTTAGAAGGTCGGGGGGAAGCTTTCTTT
CASSLEGRGEAFF
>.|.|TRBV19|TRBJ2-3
TGTGCCAGTAGTATTGCGGGGTCGAGAGATACGCAGTATTTT
CASSIAGSRDTQYF
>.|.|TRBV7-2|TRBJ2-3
TGTGCCAGCAGCTCTGGGGGGGCGGTCGCAGATACGCAGTATTTT
CASSSGGAVADTQYF
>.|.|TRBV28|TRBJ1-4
TGTGCCAGCAACCCTTTTGGGGCGGCCCCTCATGAAAAACTGTTTTTT
CASNPFGAAPHEKLFF
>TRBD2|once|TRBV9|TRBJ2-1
TGTGCCAGCAGCGTAGGTAGCGGGGTAAACAATGAGCAGTTCTTC
CASSVGSGVNNEQFF
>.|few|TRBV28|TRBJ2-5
TGTGCCAGCAGTTTCCGGGACAACCAAGAGACCCAGTACTTC
CASSFRDNQETQYF
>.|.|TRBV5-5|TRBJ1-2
TGTGCCAGCAGCGAATCTCAGACAGGAACGGGGAGAGCTAACTATGGCTACACCTTC
CASSESQTGTGRANYGYTF
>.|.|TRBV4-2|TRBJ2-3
TGTGCCAGCAGCCAAGGGGAACAGGGACTACTCTCTGGAGATACGCAGTATTTT
CASSQGEQGLLSGDTQYF
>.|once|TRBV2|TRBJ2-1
TGTGCCAGCAGGGCGGACAGTGCCCGTTACAATGAGCAGTTCTTC
CASRADSARYNEQFF
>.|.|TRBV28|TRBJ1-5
TGTGCCAGCTCTTATAGCAATCAGCCCCAGCATTTT
CASSYSNQPQHF
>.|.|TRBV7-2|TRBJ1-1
TGTGCCAGCAGCTTAGAGTATCGAGGAGAAGCTTTCTTT
CASSLEYRGEAFF
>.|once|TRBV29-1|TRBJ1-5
TGCAGCGTTGACAGGGATCAGCCCCAGCATTTT
CSVDRDQPQHF
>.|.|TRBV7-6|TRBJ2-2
TGTGCCAGCAGCCCTCGTACCGGGGAGCTGTTTTTT
CASSPRTGELFF
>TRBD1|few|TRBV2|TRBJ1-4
TGTGCCAGCAGTGGCTTCCTCAGGGGGGAAAAACTGTTTTTT
CASSGFLRGEKLFF
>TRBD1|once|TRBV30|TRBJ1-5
TGTGCCTACGGGACAGTGAATAGCAATCAGCCCCAGCATTTT
CAYGTVNSNQPQHF
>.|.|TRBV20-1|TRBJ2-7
TGCAGTGCTACCCGGAGCCACGAGCAGTACTTC
CSATRSHEQYF